This T cell receptor beta chain appears in the sequencing data of a study of T cell clusters in autoimmune cytopenias. TRB was amplified from roughly 270 ng of peripheral blood genomic DNA per sample. Multiplex touch-down PCR amplified TRB using TRB-A and TRB-B pools in one tube. TCRdb re-called the multiplex PCR reads and shows each CDR3 protein once, DNA omitted. The repertoire table contains about 4,200 distinct CDR3 sequences. The CDR3 runs to 16 residues. Looked up from germline, CDR1 is SGHRS and CDR2 is YFSETQ. These data also formed part of another study, on T cell repertoires in aging, cancer and after chemotherapy.

The V call is TRBV5-1, the J call TRBJ2-6. The clonotype originates from a human donor in good health. Sequencing input: peripheral blood. CDR3 sequence reads: CASSLVIGSGANVLTF.